This passage covers 6 T cell receptor beta chains from one sample sequenced in a study of blood T cell repertoires in COVID-19. The method was immunoSEQ multiplex PCR; TCRdb's version includes in-frame clones alone and lacks a portion of them. The sample includes about 120,000 clones, approximately 84% of them seen just once. Sequenced input: peripheral blood. The receptors derive from a man aged 40-55 years with acute or convalescent COVID-19.

The chain carries TRBV6-5 and TRBJ1-3; D unresolved. CDR1 is MNHEY and CDR2 is SVGAGI in the germline V gene. V was cut by 2 bases and J by 2 bases, with 10 bases left in between. The CDR3 totals 15 residues. CDR3 region: CASSYGSLTGNTIYF. The CDR3 region has the DNA TGTGCCAGCAGTTACGGTTCCCTAACTGGAAACACCATATATTTT.

The chain carries TRBV14 and TRBJ1-5; TRBD1 matches 7 bases. The CDR3 is 16 residues long. The germline V gene has CDR1 SGHDN and CDR2 FVKESK. V was pared by 4 bases and J by 5 bases, with 11 bases of the junction left unmatched. CDR3 sequence (DNA): TGTGCCAGCAGCCTCCCGGCCCGGGACAGCCATCAGCCCCAGCATTTT. Translation gives CASSLPARDSHQPQHF. Together with reference TRBV14 and TRBJ1-5, the CDR3 gives the full variable domain: EAGVTQFPSHSVIEKGQTVTLRCDPISGHDNLYWYRRVMGKEIKFLLHFVKESKQDESGMPNNRFLAERTGGTYSTLKVQPAELEDSGVYFCASSLPARDSHQPQHFGDGTRLSIL.

The chain recombines TRBV7-6 with TRBJ2-2; 8 positions agree with TRBD2. V was clipped by 5 bases and J by 4 bases; unmatched bases: 18. Germline loops: CDR1 SGHVS, CDR2 FNYEAQ. The CDR3 runs 19 residues. CDR3 protein: CASSTTAFFGGGFTGELFF. CDR3 nucleotide sequence: TGTGCCAGCAGCACTACTGCCTTTTTCGGCGGGGGGTTCACCGGGGAGCTGTTTTTT.

The rearrangement joins TRBV5-6 to TRBJ1-6, with D unresolved. Germline CDR1 SGHDT, CDR2 YYEEEE. The CDR3 is 15 residues long. V was trimmed by 1 base and J by 5 bases, leaving 10 bases between them. The CDR3, as DNA: TGTGCCAGCAGCTTGTACGGCGGGGATAATTCACCCCTCCACTTT. Amino acids: CASSLYGGDNSPLHF.

This chain uses TRBV11-2 with TRBJ2-7; possible D gene TRBD1, 5 bases. V was trimmed by 1 base and J by 2 bases, leaving 6 bases between them. Germline values: CDR1 SGHAT, CDR2 FQNNGV. The length of the CDR3 is 13 residues. The CDR3 region is CASSLGGPYEQYF. Written as DNA, the CDR3 is TGTGCCAGCAGCTTAGGGGGCCCCTACGAGCAGTACTTC.

The chain has TRBV6-2 or TRBV6-3 and TRBJ2-5, with 7 nucleotides matching TRBD1. The CDR3 is made up of 15 amino acids. Germline assignment: CDR1 MNHEY and CDR2 SVGEGT. V was clipped by 2 bases and J by 5 bases; unmatched bases: 8. The CDR3 nucleotides read TGTGCCAGCAGTTACCTCGGGACAGCAGAGGAGACCCAGTACTTC. Translating gives CASSYLGTAEETQYF.